The TCR beta chain under discussion was sequenced for a study of beta chain features in type 1 diabetes. Study-level points and caveats: Patients' naive, central memory and regulatory TCRB repertoires appeared more alike than those of healthy donors. The study found fewer insertions and more deletions at VDJ junctions in type 1 diabetes patients.

This clone has a handful of counts. Its antigen is currently unknown. Expressed TCRB transcripts were sequenced because the isolated RNA had all been reverse transcribed beforehand. Reads from naive, central memory and regulatory T cell samples averaged about 3.3 million. TCRdb's copy holds only in-frame clones and misses some; the assay was immunoSEQ multiplex PCR. The sample has around 500,000 clones; about 29% are singletons. This CDR3 is 13 amino acids long. In germline, CDR1 is MDHEN, CDR2 SYDVKM. Trimming removed 10 bases at V and 4 bases at J, with 16 bases between. The chain couples TRBV28 to TRBJ2-5, with D perhaps TRBD1 or TRBD2 (6 bases each). This TCR was sampled from a man in his late teens or twenties in good health. The specimen was naive CD4+ T cells from blood. The CDR3 nucleotides are TGTGCCATCCGGAAACAGGGACTAGAGACCCAGTACTTC. Translated, it gives CAIRKQGLETQYF.